This TCR beta chain was captured by sequencing in a study of OX40 agonist ivuxolimab in advanced cancers. Per germline, CDR1 SGHNT and CDR2 YYREEE (reference sequence). The CDR3 loop spans 12 amino acids. Trimming removed 7 bases from V and 1 base from J, with 8 bases in between. Assay used: immunoSEQ multiplex PCR; TCRdb lists only in-frame clones, some missing. In the table there are around 84,000 clones, 84% of which are singletons. The V and J genes are TRBV5-4 and TRBJ1-1, with D unresolved. The material sequenced was CD4+ or CD8+ T cells sorted from blood, taken in a trial of the OX40 agonist ivuxolimab. This clonotype was sampled from an adult with an advanced solid tumor such as melanoma, head and neck, liver or kidney cancer. CDR3 sequence reads: CASGQQNTEAFF. CDR3 coding DNA: TGTGCCAGCGGGCAGCAGAACACTGAAGCTTTCTTT.